The 22 T cell receptor beta chains given below trace back to one sample, sequenced in a study of T cell responses to AZD1222 COVID-19 vaccine. Assay: immunoSEQ multiplex PCR; the TCRdb copy retains only in-frame clones and omits some. The repertoire consists of some 150,000 clones, with around 86% occurring once and the leading ten covering roughly a tenth. The sequencing used peripheral blood, collected 28 days after the second AZD1222 dose. The receptors were gathered from an adult who received the AZD1222 COVID-19 vaccine.

The chain is built from TRBV5-1 and TRBJ2-3; D ambiguous. Germline lookup yields CDR1 SGHRS and CDR2 YFSETQ. This CDR3 is built from 13 residues. The germline V and J ends were trimmed by 0 bases and 13 bases, with 15 bases remaining between them. The CDR3 nucleotides read TGCGCCAGCAGCTTGGGGTTAATGGACCAGGAGTATTTT. Translated, it gives CASSLGLMDQEYF.

CDR3 bases: TGTGCCAGCAGCGTAGGATCAACTAATGACAATGAAAAACTGTTTTTT. Amino acid sequence: CASSVGSTNDNEKLFF. The chain uses TRBV9 and TRBJ1-4; no clear D. In germline, CDR1 is SGDLS, CDR2 YYNGEE. The CDR3 runs 16 residues. Trimming stripped 0 bases from V and 5 bases from J, with 14 bases between. Using reference TRBV9 and TRBJ1-4 for the parts outside the CDR3, the full variable domain is DSGVTQTPKHLITATGQRVTLRCSPRSGDLSVYWYQQSLDQGLQFLIQYYNGEERAKGNILERFSAQQFPDLHSELNLSSLELGDSALYFCASSVGSTNDNEKLFFGSGTQLSVL.

About this clone: One end of the junction fails to match germline, which may point to a read error. Other DNA sequences in this sample translate to the same CDR3. The V call is TRBV9, the J call TRBJ2-3, with no clear D. The CDR3 covers 13 residues. The V gene's germline CDR1 is SGDLS and CDR2 YYNGEE. The CDR3 nucleotides read TGTGCCAGCAGTGTAGGGAGCACAGATACGCAGTATTTT. This gives the protein CASSVGSTDTQYF.

The CDR3 spells CASSGVTTGGYGYTF. The CDR3 nucleotides read TGTGCCAGCAGCGGCGTAACGACAGGGGGCTATGGCTACACCTTC. The rearrangement uses TRBV28 and TRBJ1-2, with 9 positions matching TRBD1. The junction had 9 bases not matched to a gene; V was cut back by 6 bases and J by 4 bases. The CDR3 length is 15 residues. Germline V CDR1 and CDR2: MDHEN, SYDVKM.

The chain joins TRBV10-3 to TRBJ1-3; 7 bases align to TRBD1. This CDR3 spans 16 amino acids. Germline CDR1 reads ENHRY; CDR2 reads SYGVKD. V trimming: 4 bases; J trimming: 1 base; junction bases outside the gene matches: 7. CDR3 nucleotides: TGTGCCATCAGTGCGACCGACAGGGCATCTGGAAACACCATATATTTT. This codes for CAISATDRASGNTIYF.

This rearrangement joins TRBV7-9 to TRBJ2-1; 11 nucleotides agree with TRBD2. CDR1 and CDR2 (germline): SEHNR, FQNEAQ (reference sequence). The CDR3 runs 18 residues. The V gene end was trimmed by 2 bases and the J gene end by 8 bases; junction bases not matched to a gene: 14. CDR3 in amino acids: CASSLPLNSGRGSDEQFF. CDR3 nucleotide sequence: TGTGCCAGCAGCTTACCTCTGAATAGCGGGAGGGGTAGCGATGAGCAGTTCTTC.

The chain joins TRBV28 to TRBJ1-5; the D gene is possibly TRBD1 (5 bases). V was pared by 6 bases and J by 1 base, with 10 bases between. The germline CDR1 and CDR2 sequences are MDHEN and SYDVKM. The CDR3 length is 14 residues. CDR3 sequence (DNA): TGTGCCAGCAGGGGGCCGGGGAGCAATCAGCCCCAGCATTTT. Its protein product is CASRGPGSNQPQHF. Using reference TRBV28 and TRBJ1-5 for the parts outside the CDR3, the full variable domain is DVKVTQSSRYLVKRTGEKVFLECVQDMDHENMFWYRQDPGLGLRLIYFSYDVKMKEKGDIPEGYSVSREKKERFSLILESASTNQTSMYLCASRGPGSNQPQHFGDGTRLSIL.

There are a few counts of this clone. This chain uses TRBV4-1 with TRBJ2-4; D unresolved. The germline gives CDR1 MGHRA, CDR2 YSYEKL. V was cut by 0 bases and J by 4 bases, with 13 bases left in between. CDR3 length equals 16 residues. CDR3 DNA sequence: TGCGCCAGCAGCCAAGATTTAAATCAGCGAAAAAACATTCAGTACTTC. It codes for CASSQDLNQRKNIQYF.

Worth noting for this clone: A read error may account for a junction end that differs from germline. The gene calls are TRBV7-7 and TRBJ2-1; TRBD2 is a possible D gene (6 bases). CDR1 is SSHAT and CDR2 is FNYEAQ in the germline V gene (reference sequence). This CDR3 is 16 amino acids long. CDR3 in DNA: TGTGCTAGCAGCTTAGGTCGCCTAGCGCATTACAATGAGCAGTTCTTC. The encoded protein is CASSLGRLAHYNEQFF.

In its sample, this clone was seen once. The chain combines TRBV11-2 with TRBJ2-2; 8 bases match TRBD1. Germline CDR1 is SGHAT and CDR2 is FQNNGV. The CDR3 is made up of 15 amino acids. Losses at the gene ends were 4 bases for V and 1 base for J; bases not matched to a gene: 2. CDR3 sequence: CASSWGTGNTGELFF. CDR3 in DNA: TGTGCCAGCAGCTGGGGGACAGGGAACACCGGGGAGCTGTTTTTT.

The chain carries TRBV28 and TRBJ2-2; weak D call: TRBD2 (5 bases). This CDR3 region has 18 residues. V lost 3 bases, J lost 3 bases, and 20 bases lay in between. Germline assignment: CDR1 MDHEN and CDR2 SYDVKM. The CDR3 protein is CASSLSLSPSPYTGELFF. The DNA for the CDR3 is TGTGCCAGCAGTTTGTCGCTGAGCCCTAGCCCTTACACCGGGGAGCTGTTTTTT.

This clone has only a few counts. The genes are TRBV28 and TRBJ2-2, with 8 bases fitting TRBD1. The CDR3 has 15 amino acids. The junction had 8 bases not matched to a gene; V was cut back by 10 bases and J by 1 base. CDR1 and CDR2 from the germline V gene are MDHEN and SYDVKM. DNA for the CDR3: TGTGCCACCAAAAATGGACAGGGGAACACCGGGGAGCTGTTTTTT. Protein product: CATKNGQGNTGELFF. Full variable domain (outside the CDR3, taken from reference TRBV28 and TRBJ2-2): DVKVTQSSRYLVKRTGEKVFLECVQDMDHENMFWYRQDPGLGLRLIYFSYDVKMKEKGDIPEGYSVSREKKERFSLILESASTNQTSMYLCATKNGQGNTGELFFGEGSRLTVL.

V and J are TRBV9 and TRBJ2-1, with no clear D. Trimming shortened V by 4 bases and J by 0 bases, and 11 bases separated the two germline ends. There are 15 residues in the CDR3. Germline assignment: CDR1 SGDLS and CDR2 YYNGEE. The CDR3 region has the DNA TGTGCCAGCAGCCCCGAGGCTTTCTCCTACAATGAGCAGTTCTTC. Protein sequence: CASSPEAFSYNEQFF.

The chain carries TRBV28 and TRBJ1-2, with TRBD1 identical over 10 bases. The junction had 3 bases not matched to a gene; V was cut back by 2 bases and J by 3 bases. The germline gives CDR1 MDHEN, CDR2 SYDVKM. The CDR3 is 15 residues long. As DNA, the CDR3 is TGTGCCAGCAGTTTAGGGGACAGGGGTCACTATGGCTACACCTTC. It codes for CASSLGDRGHYGYTF.

This clone is a singleton in its sample. The J gene is TRBJ1-6, the V gene TRBV7-9; weak D call: TRBD1 (6 bases). The CDR3 is 16 amino acids. CDR1 is SEHNR and CDR2 is FQNEAQ in the germline V gene (reference sequence). V was clipped by 5 bases and J by 4 bases, with 15 bases between them. CDR3 in amino acids: CASSAPGGPYNSPLHF. CDR3 in DNA: TGTGCCAGCAGCGCGCCGGGGGGCCCATATAATTCACCCCTCCACTTT.

V usage is TRBV3-1 (or the pseudogene TRBV3-2) and J usage is TRBJ1-3; D perhaps matches TRBD1 (6 bases). The CDR3 spans 16 residues. Germline values: CDR1 LGHDT, CDR2 YNNKEL (reference sequence). Trimming shortened V by 1 base and J by 0 bases, and 10 bases separated the two germline ends. The CDR3 spells CASSQVTGSSGNTIYF. In nucleotides, the CDR3 is TGTGCCAGCAGCCAAGTAACAGGGAGCTCTGGAAACACCATATATTTT.

The V call is TRBV29-1, the J call TRBJ2-1; TRBD2 is a possible D gene (5 bases). The V gene's germline CDR1 is SQVTM and CDR2 ANQGSEA. This CDR3 is built from 14 residues. V was clipped by 5 bases and J by 4 bases, with 15 bases between them. CDR3 nucleotides: TGCAGCGTTCCGACTACGCGCTCATACAATGAGCAGTTCTTC. Its translation is CSVPTTRSYNEQFF.

This clone was seen a handful of times. The V and J genes are TRBV12-1 and TRBJ1-5; the table names TRBD1, a call not compared with the DNA. TRBV12-1 constitutes a pseudogene. The CDR3 loop spans 15 amino acids. The CDR3 nucleotides read TGTGCCAGCAGCTTTGCTGGACAGCACAATCAGCCCCAGCATTTT. Translating gives CASSFAGQHNQPQHF.

The chain is built from TRBV6-2 or TRBV6-3 and TRBJ2-6, with 8 nucleotides matching TRBD2. This CDR3 is built from 20 residues. V shed 6 bases, J shed 5 bases, and the junction held 21 bases outside the gene matches. The V gene's germline CDR1 is MNHEY and CDR2 SVGEGT. CDR3 DNA sequence: TGTGCCAGCAGCCGACTTGGACTAGCTTCCCTTTCCGGGAGGGCCAACGTCCTGACTTTC. Translated, it gives CASSRLGLASLSGRANVLTF.

The V and J genes are TRBV5-1 and TRBJ2-1, with D uncertain. The CDR3 is 13 amino acids. V was pared by 9 bases and J by 1 base, with 11 bases between. Germline V gives CDR1 SGHRS, CDR2 YFSETQ. CDR3 protein: CATALESYNEQFF. The CDR3 coding sequence is TGCGCCACCGCATTAGAGTCCTACAATGAGCAGTTCTTC.

This sequence joins TRBV3-1 (or the pseudogene TRBV3-2) and TRBJ2-7, with D unclear. CDR1 and CDR2 from the germline V gene are LGHDT and YNNKEL (reference sequence). Trimming took 4 bases from V and 0 from J, leaving 10 bases between them. The CDR3 has 14 residues. The CDR3 is CASSRGVSSYEQYF. CDR3 sequence (DNA): TGTGCCAGCAGCCGTGGGGTCAGCTCCTACGAGCAGTACTTC.

J is TRBJ1-5 and V is TRBV30; D unclear. This CDR3 has 17 amino acids. Germline V gene sequence: CDR1 GTSNPN, CDR2 SVGIG (reference sequence). With 1 base removed from V and 1 base from J, the gap between germline ends came to 17 bases. CDR3 amino acids: CAWSASSLGRSNQPQHF. As DNA, the CDR3 is TGTGCCTGGAGTGCCAGCTCATTGGGGAGGAGCAATCAGCCCCAGCATTTT.